Following are 27 T cell receptor beta chains from one sample sequenced in a study of cytomegalovirus exposure and HLA in healthy donors. Primers: 60 Vbeta forward and 13 Jbeta reverse. TCRdb keeps only in-frame clones here, not all; method: immunoSEQ multiplex PCR. Altogether 57,000 or so clones are present, 75% to 85% being singletons, with the ten largest covering roughly 51%. Material: PBMCs. The receptors were sampled from a man aged 45-65 years in good health and CMV-seropositive.

There are a few counts of this clone. The gene calls are TRBV19 and TRBJ2-5, with 7 bases matching TRBD1. Gene TRBJ2-7 matches the end of the DNA better, so the J call may be wrong. CDR3 length: 15 amino acids. Germline V gene sequence: CDR1 LNHDA, CDR2 SQIVND (reference sequence). Here the CDR3 reads CASSERGQARGEQYF. The CDR3 DNA is TGTGCCAGTAGTGAACGCGGACAGGCAAGAGGCGAGCAGTACTTC.

This chain connects TRBV15 to TRBJ2-7, with 9 bases fitting TRBD1. Trimming at V came to 3 bases and at J to 3 bases, leaving 6 bases not matched to a gene. The length of the CDR3 is 15 residues. Germline-derived CDR1 and CDR2 are LNHNV and YYDKDF (reference sequence). The CDR3 DNA sequence: TGTGCCACCAGCAGGGCACCGGGACAGGGCTACGAGCAGTACTTC. This translates into CATSRAPGQGYEQYF.

The V and J genes are TRBV9 and TRBJ1-2; 8 bases are shared with TRBD1. In germline, CDR1 is SGDLS, CDR2 YYNGEE. V was clipped by 3 bases and J by 13 bases; unmatched bases: 8. This CDR3 is 12 amino acids long. Written as DNA, the CDR3 is TGTGCCAGCAGCGCAGGACAGGGATTAGGCACCTTC. This gives the protein CASSAGQGLGTF.

The gene calls are TRBV7-3 and TRBJ2-5; TRBD2 aligns across 16 bases. The CDR3 is 18 residues long. Germline loops: CDR1 SGHTA, CDR2 FQGTGA. J gave up 5 bases and V 5 bases, and 11 bases lay outside the gene matches. CDR3 protein: CASSPRGTSGGALETQYF. The DNA for the CDR3 is TGTGCCAGCAGCCCACGGGGGACTAGCGGGGGGGCTTTGGAGACCCAGTACTTC.

This clone was seen once. V and J are TRBV5-5 and TRBJ2-1, with 8 bases fitting TRBD1. The CDR3 is 16 residues long. Trimming cost V 4 bases and J 0 bases; bases outside gene matches: 6. Germline V CDR1 and CDR2: SGHKS, YYEKEE (reference sequence). The CDR3 nucleotides read TGTGCCAGCAGCACGGACAGGGACCGCTCCTACAATGAGCAGTTCTTC. Translation gives CASSTDRDRSYNEQFF.

The CDR3 loop is CAWSGTGGVNQPQHF. The CDR3, as DNA: TGTGCCTGGAGTGGAACAGGGGGCGTCAATCAGCCCCAGCATTTT. This chain links TRBV30 with TRBJ1-5; 9 bases agree with TRBD1. V shed 1 base, J shed 3 bases, and the junction held 4 bases outside the gene matches. The CDR3 runs 15 residues. Looked up from germline, CDR1 is GTSNPN and CDR2 is SVGIG (reference sequence).

This clone was seen just once. This chain links TRBV19 with TRBJ2-5, with TRBD2 as a possible D gene (6 bases). Per germline, CDR1 LNHDA and CDR2 SQIVND (reference sequence). Trimming took 4 bases from V and 2 from J, leaving 14 bases between them. CDR3 size: 15 residues. CDR3 sequence: CASSTAGRVQETQYF. The DNA of the CDR3 is TGTGCCAGTAGTACGGCGGGACGGGTTCAAGAGACCCAGTACTTC.

Here the CDR3 reads CASRPTGRTTDTQYF. CDR3 sequence (DNA): TGTGCCAGCAGACCCACAGGGCGCACGACAGATACGCAGTATTTT. The chain links TRBV6-5 to TRBJ2-3, with D perhaps matching TRBD1 (6 bases). V lost 6 bases and J 3 bases, leaving 16 bases between the germline ends. The germline gives CDR1 MNHEY, CDR2 SVGAGI. The CDR3 is made up of 15 amino acids.

The rearrangement joins TRBV6-1 to TRBJ2-2, with TRBD2 matching over 10 bases. The germline V gene has CDR1 MNHNS and CDR2 SASEGT. CDR3 length: 16 residues. The J segment lost 6 bases and the V segment lost 2 bases, leaving 6 bases of the junction unmatched. CDR3 nucleotides: TGTGCCAGCAGTGAATTGAGCGGGGGGGCCCCCGGGGAGCTGTTTTTT. The encoded protein is CASSELSGGAPGELFF.

Relative to its sample, this clone is medium-sized (0.01 to 0.1%). This chain uses TRBV4-2 with TRBJ1-2, with D uncertain. The V and J ends lost 10 bases and 2 bases respectively, with 17 bases between them. Germline V gene lookup returns CDR1 LGHNA and CDR2 YNFKEQ. CDR3 length: 14 residues. This chain's CDR3 is CATLHARRNYGYTF. The DNA of the CDR3 is TGTGCCACCCTACACGCTAGGAGGAACTATGGCTACACCTTC.

The gene calls are TRBV9 and TRBJ2-1; 12 nucleotides line up with TRBD2. The germline gives CDR1 SGDLS, CDR2 YYNGEE. The CDR3 is made up of 14 amino acids. J gave up 7 bases and V 4 bases, and 3 bases lay outside the gene matches. The CDR3: CASSIGLAGNEQFF. CDR3 in DNA: TGTGCCAGCAGCATCGGACTAGCGGGGAATGAGCAGTTCTTC.

The rearrangement uses TRBV9 and TRBJ2-7; 7 bases fit TRBD2. Trimming cost V 4 bases and J 3 bases; bases outside gene matches: 16. CDR1 is SGDLS, CDR2 YYNGEE, per germline. CDR3 length equals 17 residues. The CDR3 loop is CASSSSREEGLLYEQYF. CDR3 nucleotides: TGTGCCAGCAGCTCCTCAAGAGAGGAGGGACTACTCTACGAGCAGTACTTC.

As DNA, the CDR3 is TGTGCCAGCAGCCTCACTAGCGGGAGCGCGGAGACCCAGTACTTC. Translating it yields CASSLTSGSAETQYF. The chain couples TRBV11-3 to TRBJ2-5, with TRBD2 matching 11 bases. Germline values: CDR1 SGHNT, CDR2 YENEEA. The CDR3 consists of 15 residues. V gave up 5 bases and J gave up 5 bases; unmatched junction bases: 7.

This chain connects TRBV27 to TRBJ2-3; tentatively, D is TRBD1 (7 bases). This CDR3 spans 14 amino acids. Trimming pared 5 bases from V and 2 bases from J, leaving 11 bases between. Germline V CDR1 and CDR2: MNHEY, SMNVEV (reference sequence). For the CDR3, the DNA is TGTGCCAGCAGTGCAGGGGGGATCACAGATACGCAGTATTTT. Translating it yields CASSAGGITDTQYF.

This chain connects TRBV5-6 to TRBJ2-2; perhaps TRBD1 as D (5 bases). The germline V and J ends were trimmed by 4 bases and 4 bases, with 11 bases remaining between them. The CDR3 length is 14 residues. Looked up from germline, CDR1 is SGHDT and CDR2 is YYEEEE. The CDR3 sequence: CASSRNQGTGELFF. CDR3 nucleotide sequence: TGTGCCAGCAGCCGCAACCAGGGCACCGGGGAGCTGTTTTTT.

The chain couples TRBV15 to TRBJ2-3; 12 nucleotides agree with TRBD2. With 0 bases clipped from V and 5 bases from J, the junction kept 6 bases outside the gene matches. Germline CDR1 and CDR2: LNHNV and YYDKDF (reference sequence). The CDR3 contains 17 residues. This chain's CDR3 is CATSRESPTSGRDTQYF. CDR3 DNA sequence: TGTGCCACCAGCAGAGAATCCCCGACTAGCGGGAGAGATACGCAGTATTTT. The whole variable domain, filled in from reference TRBV15 and TRBJ2-3, reads DAMVIQNPRYQVTQFGKPVTLSCSQTLNHNVMYWYQQKSSQAPKLLFHYYDKDFNNEADTPDNFQSRRPNTSFCFLDIRSPGLGDTAMYLCATSRESPTSGRDTQYFGPGTRLTVL.

This chain uses TRBV6-1 with TRBJ2-3, with TRBD2 matching 12 bases. J was trimmed by 4 bases and V by 2 bases; bases with no gene match: 1. The CDR3 extends over 15 amino acids. Germline V gene data show CDR1 as MNHNS and CDR2 as SASEGT. In nucleotides, the CDR3 is TGTGCCAGCAGTGAACTAGCGGGAGGGCCAGATACGCAGTATTTT. It codes for CASSELAGGPDTQYF.

This clone was observed a single time. In this CDR3 the conserved last residue, phenylalanine or tryptophan, is missing, so a read error is likely. The V gene is TRBV6-1, the J gene TRBJ1-6, with 7 bases identical to TRBD1. V trimming: 4 bases; J trimming: 0 bases; junction bases outside the gene matches: 6. This CDR3 comprises 17 residues. CDR1 and CDR2 from the germline V gene are MNHNS and SASEGT. In DNA form, the CDR3 reads TGTGCCAGCAGTGGGACAGGTTTTGACTCCTATAATTCACCCCTCCACCTT. Translated, it gives CASSGTGFDSYNSPLHL.

V gene TRBV30 combines with J gene TRBJ2-7; weak D call: TRBD2 (5 bases). The CDR3 sequence is 13 residues long. CDR1 is GTSNPN, CDR2 SVGIG, per germline (reference sequence). V was pared by 0 bases and J by 6 bases, with 12 bases between. The CDR3 nucleotides are TGTGCCTGGAGTGTTGGGGAGCTAGGCGAGCAGTACTTC. It codes for CAWSVGELGEQYF. Using reference TRBV30 and TRBJ2-7 for the parts outside the CDR3, the full variable domain is SQTIHQWPATLVQPVGSPLSLECTVEGTSNPNLYWYRQAAGRGLQLLFYSVGIGQISSEVPQNLSASRPQDRQFILSSKKLLLSDSGFYLCAWSVGELGEQYFGPGTRLTVT.

This clone was picked up one time. The CDR3 region has the DNA TGCGCCAGCAGCTTGGCCGGGGGAGGGTCCTACGAGCAGTACTTC. Residues: CASSLAGGGSYEQYF. The rearrangement links TRBV5-1 to TRBJ2-7, with 7 bases aligning to TRBD2. The CDR3 consists of 15 residues. Losses at the gene ends were 0 bases for V and 1 base for J; bases not matched to a gene: 4. Germline V gene data show CDR1 as SGHRS and CDR2 as YFSETQ. Filled out from reference TRBV5-1 and TRBJ2-7, the complete variable domain reads KAGVTQTPRYLIKTRGQQVTLSCSPISGHRSVSWYQQTPGQGLQFLFEYFSETQRNKGNFPGRFSGRQFSNSRSEMNVSTLELGDSALYLCASSLAGGGSYEQYFGPGTRLTVT.

J is TRBJ1-2 and V is TRBV4-2; no reliable D call. This CDR3 contains 14 residues. Germline CDR1 LGHNA, CDR2 YNFKEQ. V was shortened by 8 bases and J by 2 bases, with 15 bases between the two germline ends. The CDR3 is CASLHGRRNYGYTF. In nucleotides, the CDR3 is TGTGCCAGCCTCCACGGTAGGAGGAACTATGGCTACACCTTC.

V and J are TRBV9 and TRBJ1-4, with D possibly TRBD1 on 5 matching bases. Germline CDR1 SGDLS, CDR2 YYNGEE. Trimming left V 5 bases short and J 0 bases short, with 32 bases between. There are 22 residues in the CDR3. The CDR3: CASRTLGKGVFPVRATNEKLFF. DNA for the CDR3: TGTGCCAGCAGAACCCTAGGAAAAGGGGTGTTTCCGGTAAGGGCAACTAATGAAAAACTGTTTTTT.

The table lists this clone with a few counts. V usage is TRBV4-1 and J usage is TRBJ2-6; TRBD2 is a possible D gene (5 bases). V was trimmed by 1 base and J by 4 bases, leaving 8 bases between them. Per the germline V gene, CDR1 is MGHRA and CDR2 is YSYEKL. There are 15 residues in the CDR3. The CDR3 loop is CASSQGERGANVLTF. CDR3 bases: TGCGCCAGCAGCCAAGGGGAGAGAGGGGCCAACGTCCTGACTTTC.

The chain combines TRBV18 with TRBJ1-5, with 9 bases lining up with TRBD1. CDR1 is KGHSH and CDR2 is LQKENI in the germline V gene. V lost 5 bases, J lost 0 bases, and 8 bases stayed unmatched. The CDR3 is made up of 17 amino acids. The CDR3 region has the DNA TGTGCCAGCTCATTGGAACAGGGGGCCTATAGCAATCAGCCCCAGCATTTT. This sequence encodes CASSLEQGAYSNQPQHF.

Concerning this clone: One junction end disagrees with the germline gene, perhaps due to a read error. At the DNA level, this CDR3 is encoded by other sequences in the same sample as well. The chain couples TRBV4-1 to TRBJ2-7; possibly TRBD1 for D (5 bases). This CDR3 is 16 amino acids long. The germline gives CDR1 MGHRA, CDR2 YSYEKL. CDR3 DNA: TGCGACAGCAGCCAAGAAGCAGGACAAGGCTACTACGAGCAGTACTTC. This sequence encodes CDSSQEAGQGYYEQYF.

In this sample, this clone turned up a few times. This chain joins TRBV18 and TRBJ1-1; D is unclear. The CDR3 runs 14 residues. Looked up from germline, CDR1 is KGHSH and CDR2 is LQKENI. Between the trimmed V and J ends, which lost 3 bases and 3 bases, there was a span of 11 bases. The CDR3 is CASSPDSFDTEAFF. The CDR3 DNA sequence: TGTGCCAGCTCACCGGACTCGTTCGACACTGAAGCTTTCTTT.

V usage is TRBV5-6 and J usage is TRBJ2-1; 12 nucleotides line up with TRBD2. This CDR3 is 16 amino acids long. The germline CDR1 and CDR2 sequences are SGHDT and YYEEEE. Trimming cost V 3 bases and J 8 bases; bases outside gene matches: 9. In DNA form, the CDR3 reads TGTGCCAGCAGCTCAACCCTAGCGGGAGGGCCCTATGAGCAGTTCTTC. This sequence encodes CASSSTLAGGPYEQFF.